A single TCR beta chain is shown here with its context. What it recognizes is unknown. Trimming removed 2 bases at V and 3 bases at J, with 20 bases between. The germline gives CDR1 SQVTM, CDR2 ANQGSEA. The CDR3 is made up of 16 amino acids. The sample originates from a study of blood T cells in healthy people across ages. Sample-barcoded 5' priming and a J-beta primer mix drove a second PCR of about 7 to 11 cycles. TCRdb re-analysed the 5' RACE reads in MiXCR, keeping a single row per CDR3 protein. The sample contains about 1.5 million distinct CDR3 sequences, around 40% of which appear only once. Study observations and caveats: CMV infection status of these donors was not known.

The sequenced sample consisted of blood. This chain uses TRBV29-1 with TRBJ2-7; D unresolved. The receptor was isolated from a woman aged 18-29 years in good health. CDR3 DNA: TGCAGCGTTGAATGGGCCCTTTCAATAAACGGCTACGAGCAGTACTTC. Its translation is CSVEWALSINGYEQYF.